A selection of T cell receptor beta chains follows, all from one sample in a study of shared clonotypes between healthy human individuals. TCRdb keeps only in-frame clones here, not all; method: immunoSEQ multiplex PCR. The table shows over 800,000 clones, with around 93% occurring only once. Sequenced input: naive CD8+ T cells sorted from blood. The receptor set was obtained from a man aged 25 to 40 in good health. Each CDR3 is given with its conserved first and last residue. The D gene is left open where the match is weak. Some rows mark clone size as missing; the rest say once, few, many or name a class of expanded clone.

v_gene,d_gene,abundance,j_gene,CDR3aa,CDR3nt
TRBV6-1,TRBD1,once,TRBJ1-4,CASSDRPGGLGATNEKLFF,TGTGCCAGCAGTGATCGACCAGGGGGATTAGGGGCAACTAATGAAAAACTGTTTTTT
TRBV28,.,.,TRBJ1-1,CASSLAVLMNTEAFF,TGTGCCAGCAGTTTGGCAGTCCTCATGAACACTGAAGCTTTCTTT
TRBV5-1,.,.,TRBJ2-7,CASSLLQRDEHEQYF,TGCGCCAGCAGCTTACTGCAGAGAGATGAACACGAGCAGTACTTC
TRBV5-1,TRBD1,.,TRBJ1-1,CASSLGQGAEAFF,TGCGCCAGCAGCTTGGGACAGGGGGCTGAAGCTTTCTTT
TRBV2,.,.,TRBJ2-1,CASRGSYNEQFF,TGTGCCAGCAGAGGGTCCTACAATGAGCAGTTCTTC
TRBV6-4,TRBD2,.,TRBJ2-1,CASSLTSGSSSYNEQFF,TGTGCCAGCAGCCTGACTAGCGGGTCTAGCTCCTACAATGAGCAGTTCTTC
TRBV4-2,.,.,TRBJ2-7,CASSQEITLGYEQYF,TGTGCCAGCAGCCAAGAAATTACACTGGGTTACGAGCAGTACTTC
TRBV5-1,.,once,TRBJ2-2,CASSGTQGRTGELFF,TGCGCCAGCAGCGGCACCCAGGGTCGAACCGGGGAGCTGTTTTTT
TRBV18,.,.,TRBJ2-7,CASSPNHEQYF,TGTGCCAGCTCACCCAATCACGAGCAGTACTTC
TRBV21-1,.,once,TRBJ1-1,CASNIIDRPLDRGIGTEAFF,TGTGCCAGCAATATAATTGACCGACCACTAGACAGGGGAATCGGCACTGAAGCTTTCTTT
TRBV7-9,.,.,TRBJ2-1,CASSLVLRGSNEQFF,TGTGCCAGCAGCTTAGTGTTGCGCGGGTCCAATGAGCAGTTCTTC
TRBV7-9,.,.,TRBJ2-3,CASSKGDTQYF,TGTGCCAGCAGCAAAGGGGATACGCAGTATTTT
TRBV5-5,.,once,TRBJ2-7,CASSLGRNEQYF,TGTGCCAGCAGCTTGGGGAGGAACGAGCAGTACTTC
TRBV28,.,.,TRBJ2-5,CASSPLWDIQETQYF,TGTGCCAGCAGCCCCCTTTGGGACATCCAAGAGACCCAGTACTTC
TRBV28,TRBD2,.,TRBJ2-7,CASTGLTYEQYF,TGTGCCAGCACGGGACTAACCTACGAGCAGTACTTC
TRBV7-8,.,.,TRBJ2-7,CASSLLRQGTYEQYF,TGTGCCAGCAGCTTGTTACGCCAGGGAACCTACGAGCAGTACTTC
TRBV28,.,.,TRBJ2-1,CASTFGLLNEQFF,TGTGCCAGCACCTTCGGACTCCTCAATGAGCAGTTCTTC
TRBV6-6,.,once,TRBJ2-7,CASSYVQGPGEQYF,TGTGCCAGCAGTTACGTCCAGGGGCCGGGGGAGCAGTACTTC
TRBV5-8,.,.,TRBJ2-5,CASSLNRAREETQYF,TGTGCCAGCAGCTTGAACAGGGCGAGAGAAGAGACCCAGTACTTC
TRBV7-9,TRBD1,.,TRBJ2-5,CASSGPRGLVETQYF,TGTGCCAGCAGCGGCCCGAGGGGGCTGGTAGAGACCCAGTACTTC
TRBV30,.,.,TRBJ1-2,CAWSRLGYYGYTF,TGTGCCTGGAGCAGGTTGGGGTACTATGGCTACACCTTC
TRBV27,TRBD2,.,TRBJ2-3,CASSSRTSGRDTQYF,TGTGCCAGCAGTTCGCGGACTAGCGGGAGAGATACGCAGTATTTT
TRBV27,.,.,TRBJ2-2,CASSSTGELFF,TGTGCCAGCAGTTCAACCGGGGAGCTGTTTTTT
TRBV5-1,.,.,TRBJ2-7,CASSIGDLYEQYF,TGCGCCAGCAGCATAGGAGACCTCTACGAGCAGTACTTC
TRBV7-9,TRBD1,.,TRBJ2-1,CASSLPGTGVSYNEQFF,TGTGCCAGCAGCTTACCCGGGACAGGGGTTTCCTACAATGAGCAGTTCTTC
TRBV15,TRBD2,.,TRBJ2-2,CATSRDAGLAGGELFF,TGTGCCACCAGCAGAGATGCGGGACTAGCGGGCGGGGAGCTGTTTTTT
TRBV11-2,TRBD2,.,TRBJ2-2,CASSYRYTSGENTGELFF,TGTGCCAGCAGCTACCGGTATACTAGCGGAGAGAACACCGGGGAGCTGTTTTTT
TRBV27,.,.,TRBJ2-5,CASSWTEGETQYF,TGTGCCAGCAGCTGGACAGAGGGAGAGACCCAGTACTTC
TRBV27,.,.,TRBJ1-4,CASSLQTGADEKLFF,TGTGCCAGCAGTTTACAAACCGGGGCTGATGAAAAACTGTTTTTT
TRBV6-6,TRBD2,.,TRBJ2-7,CASSLASGPSYEQYF,TGTGCCAGCAGTCTAGCTAGCGGGCCCTCCTACGAGCAGTACTTC
TRBV27,.,.,TRBJ2-7,CASGTPTYEQYF,TGTGCCAGCGGGACGCCGACCTACGAGCAGTACTTC
TRBV29-1,.,.,TRBJ2-7,CSAVGAGDFYEQYF,TGCAGCGCAGTTGGGGCAGGGGATTTCTACGAGCAGTACTTC
TRBV27,TRBD1,.,TRBJ2-7,CASSRDSSYEQYF,TGTGCCAGCAGCCGGGACAGTTCCTACGAGCAGTACTTC
TRBV5-1,.,.,TRBJ2-2,CASSLDTYSGELFF,TGCGCCAGCAGCTTGGACACGTATTCCGGGGAGCTGTTTTTT
TRBV27,TRBD2,.,TRBJ2-7,CASSFSGRGPEQYF,TGTGCCAGCAGCTTTAGCGGGAGGGGCCCCGAGCAGTACTTC
TRBV27,TRBD1,.,TRBJ2-5,CASSLIGAGGRETQYF,TGTGCCAGCAGTTTAATAGGAGCAGGGGGCAGAGAGACCCAGTACTTC
TRBV27,.,.,TRBJ1-4,CASSYYRRPNEKLFF,TGTGCCAGCAGTTACTACAGACGACCTAATGAAAAACTGTTTTTT
TRBV5-4,.,.,TRBJ2-1,CASSPAELAYNEQFF,TGTGCCAGCAGCCCCGCTGAGCTAGCCTACAATGAGCAGTTCTTC
TRBV4-1,.,.,TRBJ2-3,CASSQTTDATDTQYF,TGCGCCAGCAGCCAAACTACGGACGCTACAGATACGCAGTATTTT
TRBV7-7,TRBD1,.,TRBJ2-7,CASSPTGVIYEQYF,TGTGCCAGCAGCCCGACAGGGGTTATCTACGAGCAGTACTTC
TRBV6-1,.,.,TRBJ2-1,CASSDMDSNEQFF,TGTGCCAGCAGTGATATGGACAGCAATGAGCAGTTCTTC
TRBV5-1,.,.,TRBJ2-5,CASSHEGRTQETQYF,TGCGCCAGCAGCCACGAGGGACGGACCCAAGAGACCCAGTACTTC
TRBV6-1,.,.,TRBJ1-1,CASIWSGGTEAFF,TGTGCCAGCATCTGGTCGGGTGGCACTGAAGCTTTCTTT
TRBV4-3,TRBD1,.,TRBJ1-1,CASSPLSGGDTEAFF,TGCGCCAGCAGCCCGCTCTCAGGGGGTGACACTGAAGCTTTCTTT
TRBV2,TRBD2,.,TRBJ2-3,CASSESWTSGTSDTQYF,TGTGCCAGCAGTGAGTCTTGGACTAGCGGGACGTCAGATACGCAGTATTTT
TRBV15,.,.,TRBJ1-1,CATSRVGTAGTEAFF,TGTGCCACCAGCAGAGTTGGGACGGCCGGGACTGAAGCTTTCTTT
TRBV10-2,TRBD2,.,TRBJ2-1,CASSIWAGGVDSYNEQFF,TGCGCCAGCAGCATATGGGCGGGAGGCGTCGACAGTTACAATGAGCAGTTCTTC
TRBV7-9,.,.,TRBJ1-4,CASSPRGGEEKLFF,TGTGCCAGCAGCCCTCGAGGAGGGGAGGAAAAACTGTTTTTT
TRBV5-1,TRBD2,once,TRBJ2-3,CASSLPPGTSEKGTDTQYF,TGCGCCAGCAGCTTACCCCCCGGGACTAGCGAGAAAGGCACAGATACGCAGTATTTT
TRBV9,.,.,TRBJ2-1,CASSDNNEQFF,TGTGCCAGCAGCGATAACAATGAGCAGTTCTTC
TRBV5-1,TRBD2,.,TRBJ2-3,CASSFTKRGRAEDTQYF,TGCGCCAGCAGCTTTACCAAACGCGGGAGGGCCGAGGATACGCAGTATTTT
TRBV27,TRBD1,.,TRBJ2-1,CASSINRGREQFF,TGTGCCAGCAGTATAAACAGGGGGCGTGAGCAGTTCTTC
TRBV7-9,.,.,TRBJ1-1,CASSSRAGGTEAFF,TGTGCCAGCAGCTCTAGAGCTGGGGGAACTGAAGCTTTCTTT
TRBV30,.,.,TRBJ2-1,CAWSVAEYSYNEQFF,TGTGCCTGGAGTGTGGCAGAGTACTCCTACAATGAGCAGTTCTTC
TRBV11-2,.,.,TRBJ2-7,CASSLDLVYEQYF,TGTGCCAGCAGCTTAGATCTGGTCTACGAGCAGTACTTC